The 8 T cell receptor beta chains in this list originate from one sample, sequenced in a study of T-cell reconstitution after alpha-beta-depleted transplantation in children. TCRbeta library construction was performed incorporating unique molecular identifiers. TCRdb independently ran MiXCR on the PCR reads; one entry per CDR3 protein. The sample gives 700,000 to 850,000 distinct CDR3 sequences, 16% of which show up once; around 4.5% is in the top ten. This specimen was PBMCs, mostly from graft donor cells, taken 360 days after TCRalphabeta/CD19-depleted stem cell transplant. These receptors all stem from a male patient younger than 18 who had a stem cell transplant for acute lymphoblastic leukemia, so the T cells may come from the graft donor.

This clonotype was counted between two and nine times. V and J are TRBV14 and TRBJ2-1; D is unclear. The V gene's germline CDR1 is SGHDN and CDR2 FVKESK. V was clipped by 1 base and J by 6 bases, with 7 bases between them. The CDR3 runs to 13 residues. CDR3 amino acids: CASSQVFGNEQFF. As DNA, the CDR3 is TGTGCCAGCAGCCAAGTGTTCGGCAATGAGCAGTTCTTC.

This clonotype showed up just once. The V gene is TRBV12-3 or TRBV12-4, the J gene TRBJ2-5; 9 nucleotides agree with TRBD1. With V trimmed by 4 bases and J by 5 bases, 5 bases remained unmatched. The CDR3 totals 14 residues. The DNA for the CDR3 is TGTGCCAGCAGTTACAGGGGGCGTAGGGAGACCCAGTACTTC. Protein: CASSYRGRRETQYF.

This clonotype was counted ten times or more. The chain couples TRBV12-3 or TRBV12-4 to TRBJ2-1; 8 bases align to TRBD2. This CDR3 has 18 amino acids. With V trimmed by 7 bases and J by 8 bases, 22 bases remained unmatched. In nucleotides, the CDR3 is TGTGCCAGCACACAGTTCGCATTCGGGAGGGCCCAGAGTTATGAGCAGTTCTTC. Translation: CASTQFAFGRAQSYEQFF.

This sequence joins TRBV7-8 and TRBJ2-5, with 7 bases that match TRBD1. Per the germline V gene, CDR1 is SGHVS and CDR2 is FQNEAQ. J was trimmed by 3 bases and V by 6 bases; bases with no gene match: 4. The CDR3 totals 13 residues. CDR3 amino acids: CASRTGLKETQYF. The CDR3 DNA reads as TGTGCCAGCAGGACAGGGCTAAAAGAGACCCAGTACTTC.

In its sample, this clonotype was seen a few times. The V call is TRBV28, the J call TRBJ2-2; tentatively, D is TRBD1 (5 bases). V gave up 3 bases and J gave up 6 bases, with 17 bases separating them. The CDR3 is 16 residues long. Germline CDR1 MDHEN, CDR2 SYDVKM. In DNA, the CDR3 is TGTGCCAGCAGTTTCGGGCAGGTGACAGTTTCCGGGGAGCTGTTTTTT. This gives the protein CASSFGQVTVSGELFF.

This clonotype has only a few counts. This chain links TRBV5-6 with TRBJ2-7; the D call may be TRBD1 or TRBD2 (5 bases each). The CDR3 runs to 14 residues. Trimming took 2 bases from V and 6 from J, leaving 15 bases between them. CDR1 is SGHDT and CDR2 is YYEEEE in the germline V gene. This CDR3 reads CASSLDVGTIEQYF. DNA of the CDR3: TGTGCCAGCAGCTTAGACGTCGGGACGATCGAGCAGTACTTC. Variable domain in full (rest from reference TRBV5-6 and TRBJ2-7): DAGVTQSPTHLIKTRGQQVTLRCSPKSGHDTVSWYQQALGQGPQFIFQYYEEEERQRGNFPDRFSGHQFPNYSSELNVNALLLGDSALYLCASSLDVGTIEQYFGPGTRLTVT.

The CDR3 coding sequence is TGTGCCAGCAGCCTTGGGCGGGTTGAAGCTTTCTTT. As protein: CASSLGRVEAFF. The rearrangement joins TRBV5-4 to TRBJ1-1, with D hard to call. This CDR3 has 12 residues. V lost 4 bases to trimming and J lost 7 bases, with 11 bases between them. CDR1 is SGHNT, CDR2 YYREEE, per germline (reference sequence).

In this sample, this clonotype turned up many times. The chain recombines TRBV5-1 with TRBJ2-3, with D tentatively TRBD1 (5 bases). V was shortened by 2 bases and J by 2 bases, with 9 bases between the two germline ends. The germline V gene has CDR1 SGHRS and CDR2 YFSETQ. The CDR3 has 14 residues. The CDR3 DNA follows: TGCGCCAGCAGCTTAGGGGTACCCACAGATACGCAGTATTTT. Its protein is CASSLGVPTDTQYF.